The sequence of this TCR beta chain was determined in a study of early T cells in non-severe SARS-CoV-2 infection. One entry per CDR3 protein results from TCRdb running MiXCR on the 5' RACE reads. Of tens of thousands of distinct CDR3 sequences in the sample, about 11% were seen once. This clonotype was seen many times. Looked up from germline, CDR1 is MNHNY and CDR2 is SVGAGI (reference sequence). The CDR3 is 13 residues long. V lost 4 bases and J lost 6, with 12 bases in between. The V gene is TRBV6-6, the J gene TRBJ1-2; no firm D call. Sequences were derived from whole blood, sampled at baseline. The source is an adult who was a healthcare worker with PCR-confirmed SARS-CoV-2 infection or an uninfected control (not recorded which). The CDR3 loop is CASSSRGGHGYTF. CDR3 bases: TGTGCCAGCAGTTCCCGGGGAGGGCATGGCTACACCTTC.